This T cell receptor (beta chain) was obtained from a study of T cell responses to AZD1222 COVID-19 vaccine. The CDR3 has 17 amino acids. The ends were cut back, 0 bases at V and 1 base at J, with 16 bases in the middle. Germline V lookup: CDR1 SGHNT, CDR2 YYREEE (reference sequence). Using immunoSEQ multiplex PCR, the repertoire was profiled, and TCRdb retains in-frame clones only, with some absent. The sample shows about 130,000 clones, roughly 90% of them seen only once. This TCR was sampled from an adult who received the AZD1222 COVID-19 vaccine. Sequencing was performed on peripheral blood, taken 28 days after the second AZD1222 dose. The genes are TRBV5-4 and TRBJ1-1, with D unclear. In DNA form, the CDR3 reads TGTGCCAGCAGCTTGGATCCACAGTGGGATTGGAACACTGAAGCTTTCTTT. Its translation is CASSLDPQWDWNTEAFF.